This TCR beta chain originates from a study of OX40 agonist ivuxolimab in advanced cancers. The assay was immunoSEQ multiplex PCR, and TCRdb's table has in-frame clones only and misses some. The data contain 20,000 to 25,000 clones, approximately 81% of them singletons. Researchers took blood at baseline, on cycle 4 day 1, and on cycle 7 day 1. To note about this clone: No antigen is known for it.

The CDR3 sequence is 15 residues long. The V end was cut by 1 base, the J end by 5 bases, with 12 bases between. CDR1 is SGHVT, CDR2 SQSDAQ, per germline. Study results and limitations: Both blood CD4+ and CD8+ T cells showed clonal growth by week 6 at 0.1 to 3.0 mg/kg. Also present in some nonresponders was a low level of normalized T-cell clonal expansion. Low clonal expansion, among the lowest seen, marked partial responders at 0.1-3.0 mg/kg.

Source: CD4+ or CD8+ T cells sorted from blood, taken in a trial of the OX40 agonist ivuxolimab. This chain joins TRBV7-4 and TRBJ1-5, with unresolved D. The source is an adult with an advanced solid tumor such as melanoma, head and neck, liver or kidney cancer. The CDR3 region has the DNA TGTGCCAGCAGCTTAGGTCCCAGGAACCATCAGCCCCAGCATTTT. Translating gives CASSLGPRNHQPQHF.